This T cell receptor beta chain was identified in a study of OX40 agonist ivuxolimab in advanced cancers. Study-level information: Patients got intravenous ivuxolimab at 0.01 to 10 mg/kg every 2 weeks. Dose-escalation patients had hepatocellular carcinoma, melanoma, renal cell or head and neck cancer. Study-level results: Among the lowest peripheral clonal expansion occurred in 0.1-3.0 mg/kg partial responders. It was also the case that some nonresponders had low normalized T-cell clonal expansion.

Generated by immunoSEQ multiplex PCR, the TCRdb table keeps only in-frame clones and is missing some. The table shows about 71,000 clones, with about 81% occurring only once. A remark on this clone: Its target is not known.

V lost 7 bases and J 6 bases, leaving 16 bases between the germline ends. The CDR3 is made up of 14 amino acids. The germline CDR1 and CDR2 sequences are GTSNPN and SVGIG (reference sequence). The clonotype comes from an adult with an advanced solid tumor such as melanoma, head and neck, liver or kidney cancer. The rearrangement joins TRBV30 to TRBJ1-6; no clear D. This sample comprised CD4+ or CD8+ T cells sorted from blood, obtained in a trial of the OX40 agonist ivuxolimab. The CDR3 region has the DNA TGTGCCTCGTCGACCGAGACAACTAATTCACCCCTCCACTTT. It codes for CASSTETTNSPLHF.